Sequencing of this TCR beta chain was carried out in a study of cytomegalovirus exposure and HLA in healthy donors. Points from the study as a whole: A few CMV-associated chains were confirmed in vitro to be specific for CMV antigens. A later analysis found first-cohort TCR clusters tended to co-occur in the 90 to 150 validation repertoires.

Measured with immunoSEQ multiplex PCR; TCRdb has only the in-frame clones, and not every one. The sample contains under 200,000 clones, approximately 86% of which appear only once. The CDR3 is made up of 14 amino acids. Per the germline V gene, CDR1 is WNHNN and CDR2 is SYGVQD (reference sequence). Trimming removed 4 bases from V and 4 bases from J, with 10 bases in between. Comment on this clone: Its antigen is unknown.

This receptor was obtained from a woman aged 18 to 35 in good health and CMV-seronegative. The specimen was PBMCs. The V and J genes are TRBV10-1 and TRBJ1-4; D gene uncertain. DNA of the CDR3: TGCGCCAGCAGTGGAGGTGGACTTAATGAAAAACTGTTTTTT. It yields the protein CASSGGGLNEKLFF.